The rows below give T cell receptor beta chains drawn from one sample of a study of siplizumab effects on memory and regulatory T cells. TCRdb's table, derived via immunoSEQ multiplex PCR, lists solely in-frame clones and lacks some. The sample has tens of thousands of clones, 90% to 97% seen once. The sequencing sample was made of naive CD8+ T cells sorted from blood. Receptors were obtained from a human donor in good health. Each CDR3 is given with its conserved first and last residue. A D gene is named only where the DNA matches it firmly. Not all rows give a size; the values are once, few, many and, for expanded clones, a class.

13,TRBV7-2,NA,TRBD1,TRBJ2-7,TGTGCCAGCAGGGGGACAGATACCTACGAGCAGTACTTC,CASRGTDTYEQYF
15,TRBV7-6,NA,NA,TRBJ2-3,TGTGCCAGCAGCTTAGGGGGAGCCCGCACAGATACGCAGTATTTT,CASSLGGARTDTQYF
15,TRBV6-5,once,TRBD2,TRBJ2-1,TGTGCCAGCAGTTTGACTAGCGGGGGGGCCAATGAGCAGTTCTTC,CASSLTSGGANEQFF
13,TRBV19,NA,TRBD2,TRBJ2-3,TGTGCCAGTAGTATGGCGGGGGGAGATACGCAGTATTTT,CASSMAGGDTQYF
15,TRBV4-2,NA,NA,TRBJ2-7,TGTGCCAGCAGCCAAGGTGAGGGATTCTCCTACGAGCAGTACTTC,CASSQGEGFSYEQYF
14,TRBV7-9,NA,NA,TRBJ1-2,TGTGCCAGCAGCTCCGGCCTGGATCACAATGGCTACACCTTC,CASSSGLDHNGYTF
15,TRBV7-9,once,TRBD1,TRBJ1-1,TGTGCCAGCAGCTTAGTTACAGGGGTAAACACTGAAGCTTTCTTT,CASSLVTGVNTEAFF
15,TRBV27,NA,NA,TRBJ2-7,TGTGCCAGCAGTTTATCGAGGGCAGGCCCTACGGGGCAGTACTTC,CASSLSRAGPTGQYF
15,TRBV28,NA,NA,TRBJ2-7,TGTGCCAGCAGTTCGGGCAGACATAGCACCTACGAGCAGTACTTC,CASSSGRHSTYEQYF
14,TRBV4-1,NA,NA,TRBJ2-5,TGCGCCAGCAGCCAAGCCTATCCCCAAGAGACCCAGTACTTC,CASSQAYPQETQYF
14,TRBV7-9,NA,NA,TRBJ1-4,TGTGCCAGCAGCTTAGGGGGCCAAGGGGAAAAACTGTTTTTT,CASSLGGQGEKLFF
11,TRBV4-1,NA,NA,TRBJ2-7,TGCGCCAGCAGCCAATCCTACGAGCAGTACTTC,CASSQSYEQYF
14,TRBV27,once,TRBD1,TRBJ1-2,TGTGCCAGCAGCCGACAGGGGAGCGACTATGGCTACACCTTC,CASSRQGSDYGYTF
14,TRBV6-5,NA,NA,TRBJ2-7,TGTGCCAGCAGTTACGTGGGGGCGTTGAACGAGCAGTACTTC,CASSYVGALNEQYF
14,TRBV30,NA,TRBD2,TRBJ2-3,TGTGCCTGGAGTTCCCTGGGGGGGACGGATACGCAGTATTTT,CAWSSLGGTDTQYF
17,TRBV4-3,NA,TRBD1,TRBJ2-5,TGCGCCAGCAGCCAAGAAGGTCCCGGACAGGGAGAAGAGACCCAGTACTTC,CASSQEGPGQGEETQYF
14,TRBV5-1,NA,TRBD2,TRBJ2-7,TGCGCCAGCAGCTTTAGCGGGGAGTCCTACGAGCAGTACTTC,CASSFSGESYEQYF
15,TRBV19,NA,TRBD2,TRBJ2-1,TGTGCCAGTAGTATTCCAGGGACTACCTACAATGAGCAGTTCTTC,CASSIPGTTYNEQFF
17,TRBV11-2,NA,TRBD1,TRBJ1-5,TGTGCCAGCAGTCCCGGGACAGGTGTCTATAGCAATCAGCCCCAGCATTTT,CASSPGTGVYSNQPQHF
11,TRBV7-9,NA,NA,TRBJ2-3,TGTGCCAGCAGCTTTGAGGGAGGACAGTATTTT,CASSFEGGQYF
15,TRBV7-3,NA,TRBD2,TRBJ2-3,TGTGCCAGCAGCTCTAGCGGGGGAGTTACAGATACGCAGTATTTT,CASSSSGGVTDTQYF
17,TRBV30,NA,NA,TRBJ1-3,TGTGCCTGGAGTTGGGGATTCCGGGACCCAATGTGGAACACCATATATTTT,CAWSWGFRDPMWNTIYF
15,TRBV4-1,once,NA,TRBJ2-3,TGCGCCAGCAGCCAAGAGGGTTCTGGCACAGATACGCAGTATTTT,CASSQEGSGTDTQYF
15,TRBV6-5,NA,NA,TRBJ2-1,TGTGCCAGCAGCCCGGACCCGAGCTCCTACAATGAGCAGTTCTTC,CASSPDPSSYNEQFF
15,TRBV29-1,NA,NA,TRBJ1-1,TGCAGCGTTGGGGAGTGGGGGACGACGGACACTGAAGCTTTCTTT,CSVGEWGTTDTEAFF
14,TRBV7-3,once,TRBD1,TRBJ2-3,TGTGCCAGCAGCCTCGGGACAGCCACAGATACGCAGTATTTT,CASSLGTATDTQYF
15,TRBV28,NA,TRBD1,TRBJ1-1,TGTGCCAGCAGAAATTCCGGGACAGGGTACACTGAAGCTTTCTTT,CASRNSGTGYTEAFF
13,TRBV6-6,NA,NA,TRBJ1-1,TGTGCCAGCAGTGGGGACGGGAACCGGGAAGCTTTCTTT,CASSGDGNREAFF